One sample yielded the 14 T cell receptor beta chains listed below, sequenced in a study of beta chain features in type 1 diabetes. Study outcomes and limitations: Type 1 diabetes patients had moderately but significantly shorter TCRB CDR3s in all four CD4+ subsets.

Sequenced material consisted of expressed TCRB transcripts (all of the isolated RNA was reverse transcribed). This table comes from immunoSEQ multiplex PCR, and its TCRdb copy is limited to in-frame clones, with some not included. The sample has roughly 340,000 clones, roughly 14% seen once. For these receptors, no antigen is known. Sample: naive CD4+ T cells from blood. These receptor sequences come from a woman aged 18 to 35 with type 1 diabetes.

This clone was recorded a few times. This rearrangement joins TRBV14 to TRBJ2-3; possibly TRBD2 for D (5 bases). Germline V gene lookup returns CDR1 SGHDN and CDR2 FVKESK. The CDR3 is 15 residues long. Trimming took off 4 bases at V and 3 bases at J, with 14 bases between the two ends. CDR3 sequence: CASSLRPGMTDTQYF. For the CDR3, the DNA is TGTGCCAGCAGCCTCCGCCCGGGAATGACAGATACGCAGTATTTT.

This clone was seen a handful of times. J is TRBJ1-2 and V is TRBV28; 12 bases line up with TRBD1. The germline gives CDR1 MDHEN, CDR2 SYDVKM. Unmatched junction bases numbered 7, after V lost 6 bases and J lost 8 bases. CDR3 length: 14 residues. The CDR3 nucleotides read TGTGCCAGCAGCCCGGGACAGGGGGCGCGCGGCTACACCTTC. Its translation: CASSPGQGARGYTF.

The J gene is TRBJ1-2, the V gene TRBV7-2; D uncertain. V lost 5 bases, J lost 8 bases, and 15 bases lay in between. CDR3 size: 13 residues. The germline V gene encodes CDR1 SGHTA and CDR2 FQGNSA. The CDR3 protein is CASSPVLSGGYTF. DNA for the CDR3: TGTGCCAGCAGCCCCGTCCTAAGCGGAGGCTACACCTTC.

The chain recombines TRBV7-2 with TRBJ2-5; D is unclear. This CDR3 is 13 amino acids long. The germline gives CDR1 SGHTA, CDR2 FQGNSA. V dropped 2 bases and J dropped 1 base, with 5 bases sitting between them. The CDR3 bases are TGTGCCAGCAGCTTACAGTTCCAAGAGACCCAGTACTTC. It translates to CASSLQFQETQYF.

This clone appeared a few times. The V and J genes are TRBV6-6 and TRBJ2-7; D possibly corresponds to TRBD2 (5 bases). The CDR3 contains 13 residues. V was pared by 0 bases and J by 7 bases, with 10 bases between. The germline V gene encodes CDR1 MNHNY and CDR2 SVGAGI (reference sequence). The CDR3 sequence: CASSYSDFREQYF. The CDR3 DNA is TGTGCCAGCAGTTACTCGGACTTCAGGGAGCAGTACTTC.

This clone was seen only a few times. The rearrangement links TRBV27 to TRBJ1-2; no firm D call. The CDR3 has 14 residues. CDR1 and CDR2 (germline): MNHEY, SMNVEV (reference sequence). The V end lost 2 bases, the J end lost 4 bases, and 11 bases lay between the germline ends. The CDR3 spells CASSLKSGGYGYTF. The CDR3 DNA sequence: TGTGCCAGCAGTTTAAAAAGTGGCGGCTATGGCTACACCTTC.

This chain joins TRBV7-2 and TRBJ2-5; the match to TRBD2 covers 11 bases. The CDR3 loop spans 17 amino acids. The J segment lost 5 bases and the V segment lost 0 bases, leaving 8 bases of the junction unmatched. Germline CDR1 reads SGHTA; CDR2 reads FQGNSA. The CDR3 DNA reads TGTGCCAGCAGCTTAGCCCTAGCGGGAGGAGGTGGGGAGACCCAGTACTTC. It specifies CASSLALAGGGGETQYF.

This clone has only a few counts. The gene calls are TRBV5-1 and TRBJ2-1; TRBD2 agrees at 7 bases. Germline values: CDR1 SGHRS, CDR2 YFSETQ. The CDR3 spans 15 residues. With 5 bases clipped from V and 4 bases from J, the junction kept 9 bases outside the gene matches. The CDR3 nucleotides read TGCGCCAGCAGAGTAGCGGGCCGCATTTACAATGAGCAGTTCTTC. Its translation: CASRVAGRIYNEQFF.

The chain joins TRBV5-1 to TRBJ2-3; no firm D call. CDR3 length equals 14 residues. Germline loops: CDR1 SGHRS, CDR2 YFSETQ. The V gene lost 3 bases and the J gene lost 0 bases, with 8 bases spanning the gap. CDR3 in DNA: TGCGCCAGCAGCTCACAGATTAGCACAGATACGCAGTATTTT. Its protein product is CASSSQISTDTQYF.

This CDR3 reads CASTRLQGTGELFF. The CDR3 DNA reads TGTGCCAGCACTCGACTACAGGGGACCGGGGAGCTGTTTTTT. V usage is TRBV7-2 and J usage is TRBJ2-2, with 7 bases lining up with TRBD1. CDR1 and CDR2 (germline): SGHTA, FQGNSA. This CDR3 spans 14 amino acids. V trimming: 7 bases; J trimming: 5 bases; junction bases outside the gene matches: 7.

The chain couples TRBV7-9 to TRBJ1-1; the D gene is possibly TRBD1 (6 bases). This CDR3 has 14 residues. Trimming cost V 4 bases and J 5 bases, with 14 bases left between them. The germline V gene has CDR1 SEHNR and CDR2 FQNEAQ (reference sequence). The CDR3 nucleotides are TGTGCCAGCAGCTCCCACGCGCAGGGGACTGAAGCTTTCTTT. This sequence encodes CASSSHAQGTEAFF. Full variable domain (remainder filled in from reference TRBV7-9 and TRBJ1-1): DTGVSQNPRHKITKRGQNVTFRCDPISEHNRLYWYRQTLGQGPEFLTYFQNEAQLEKSRLLSDRFSAERPKGSFSTLEIQRTEQGDSAMYLCASSSHAQGTEAFFGQGTRLTVV.

The chain combines TRBV2 with TRBJ2-3; 7 nucleotides agree with TRBD2. With 10 bases clipped from V and 3 bases from J, the junction kept 10 bases outside the gene matches. The CDR3 has 14 residues. From germline, CDR1 is SNHLY and CDR2 FYNNEI. In nucleotides, the CDR3 is TGTGCCACGAAAGGCGGGAGAGGGACAGATACGCAGTATTTT. As protein: CATKGGRGTDTQYF.

The rearrangement uses TRBV9 and TRBJ2-1; TRBD1 agrees at 7 bases. V dropped 4 bases and J dropped 2; count of bases not matched to a gene: 12. This CDR3 contains 17 residues. Germline CDR1 SGDLS, CDR2 YYNGEE. The CDR3 here is CASSPRFGTATYNEQFF. The CDR3 DNA reads TGTGCCAGCAGCCCCAGGTTTGGGACAGCAACCTACAATGAGCAGTTCTTC.

This clone was detected a few times. The rearrangement links TRBV7-9 to TRBJ2-1, with D perhaps matching TRBD2 (6 bases). Trimming took off 6 bases at V and 7 bases at J, with 16 bases between the two ends. The length of the CDR3 is 14 residues. Germline CDR1 reads SEHNR; CDR2 reads FQNEAQ (reference sequence). As DNA, the CDR3 is TGTGCCAGCAGAAGCATGGGGGGTAGGAATGAGCAGTTCTTC. Translating it yields CASRSMGGRNEQFF.